The rows below give T cell receptor beta chains drawn from one sample of a study of blood T cell repertoires in COVID-19. The method was immunoSEQ multiplex PCR; TCRdb's version includes in-frame clones alone and lacks a portion of them. Here the sample spans 300,000 or so clones, 85% to 90% being singletons. The sample comprised peripheral blood. The source is a woman between 40 and 55 years old with acute or convalescent COVID-19. Both conserved end residues are part of each CDR3. The D gene is left open where the match is weak. Clone size appears in some rows only: once, few, many, or a class for an expanded clone.

V gene	D gene	J gene	clone size	CDR3 DNA	CDR3 protein
TRBV6-5	TRBD1	TRBJ2-2	NA	TGTGCCAGCAGTTCCCCAGGGGGTACCAACACCGGGGAGCTGTTTTTT	CASSSPGGTNTGELFF
TRBV4-2	NA	TRBJ1-2	NA	TGTGCCAGCAGCCAAGATCGGGTGCCCTATGGCTACACCTTC	CASSQDRVPYGYTF
TRBV24-1	NA	TRBJ2-2	NA	TGTGCCACCAGGGACACAGGGAACACCGGGGAGCTGTTTTTT	CATRDTGNTGELFF
TRBV7-2	NA	TRBJ1-2	NA	TGTGCCAGCAGCTACCGGGACTTAACTGGCTACACCTTC	CASSYRDLTGYTF
TRBV7-8	NA	TRBJ1-2	NA	TGTGCCAGCAGCTCCGTGGGGGGAAGGAGGGATGGCTACACCTTC	CASSSVGGRRDGYTF
TRBV24-1	NA	TRBJ2-3	NA	TGTGCCACCAGTGATTTGATTCGTGAGGATACGCAGTATTTT	CATSDLIREDTQYF
TRBV4-1	TRBD1	TRBJ1-2	once	TGCGCCAGCAGCCGCACGGACAGGGATAATGGCTACACCTTC	CASSRTDRDNGYTF
TRBV5-1	TRBD1	TRBJ2-1	NA	TGCGCCAGCCGGGACAGAGACAATGAGCAGTTCTTC	CASRDRDNEQFF
TRBV2	TRBD1	TRBJ2-2	NA	TGTGCCAGCAGGGGTGACAGGGGGCTAAGAACCGGGGAGCTGTTTTTT	CASRGDRGLRTGELFF
TRBV2	NA	TRBJ1-6	NA	TGTGCCAGCAAGAGTGGCCCACAGGGACATAATTCACCCCTCCACTTT	CASKSGPQGHNSPLHF
TRBV6-5	NA	TRBJ2-2	NA	TGTGCCAGCAGTCCGACAGGGGAGGGCGGGGAGCTGTTTTTT	CASSPTGEGGELFF
TRBV2	TRBD1	TRBJ1-2	NA	TGTGCCAGCAGTGAAAATCAGGGGGTGGTTGGCTACACCTTC	CASSENQGVVGYTF
TRBV10-2	NA	TRBJ1-2	once	TGCGCCAGCAGTGAGCCCCAATACTATGGCTACACCTTC	CASSEPQYYGYTF
TRBV7-5	NA	TRBJ1-1	NA	TGTGCCAACCCACCGGGGGTACACGAGACTCAAGCTTTCTTT	CANPPGVHETQAFF
TRBV5-5	NA	TRBJ1-1	many	TGTGCCAGCCTGAGGGAGGGAGAAGCTTTCTTT	CASLREGEAFF
TRBV2	TRBD1	TRBJ1-6	NA	TGTGCCAGCAGTGCGACAGGGAGGAATTCACCCCTCCACTTT	CASSATGRNSPLHF
TRBV7-2	NA	TRBJ1-2	NA	TGTGCCAGCAGCGCGGACAGACAACTCTACGGCTACACCTTC	CASSADRQLYGYTF
TRBV3-1/TRBV3-2	NA	TRBJ1-3	NA	TGTGCCAGCAGCTTGAGAACTGGAAACACCATATATTTT	CASSLRTGNTIYF
TRBV10-3	NA	TRBJ2-5	NA	TGTGCCATCGCAGGCAGGGGAGGGGAGACCCAGTACTTC	CAIAGRGGETQYF
TRBV5-1	TRBD1	TRBJ1-1	NA	TGCGCCAGCAGCTTGCAGGGACAGGGAACGGGGCCGAACGCTTTCTTT	CASSLQGQGTGPNAFF
TRBV4-1	TRBD1	TRBJ2-1	once	TGCGCCAGCAGCCAAGGGTACGGGACAGGGGACAATGAGCAGTTCTTC	CASSQGYGTGDNEQFF
TRBV2	TRBD2	TRBJ2-1	NA	TGTGCCAGCGTCGGGGGGGTTTTAAATGAGCAGTTCTTC	CASVGGVLNEQFF
TRBV12-3/TRBV12-4	TRBD2	TRBJ2-2	NA	TGTGCCAGCAGTTTAGCTGGGAGGGGGCTGTTTTTT	CASSLAGRGLFF
TRBV6-5	TRBD1	TRBJ1-2	NA	TGTGCCAGCAGTCTACTCCGAACAGGGGGCTGGGGCTACACCTTC	CASSLLRTGGWGYTF
TRBV28	TRBD1	TRBJ1-2	NA	TGTGCCAGCAGTATCAACAGGGGGATAAGTAACTATGGCTACACCTTC	CASSINRGISNYGYTF
TRBV2	TRBD1	TRBJ1-1	NA	TGTGCCAGCAGTGGGCAGGGGGGAACTGAAGCTTTCTTT	CASSGQGGTEAFF
TRBV4-1	TRBD2	TRBJ2-5	NA	TGCGCCAGCAGCCGATCTAGCGGGGGGGCCAGGGGAGAGACCCAGTACTTC	CASSRSSGGARGETQYF
TRBV2	NA	TRBJ1-2	NA	TGTGCCAGCAGTGTGACAGAGGTTGGCTACACCTTC	CASSVTEVGYTF
TRBV30	TRBD1	TRBJ1-5	NA	TGTGCCTGGAGTGGGGACAGAGATCAGCCCCAGCATTTT	CAWSGDRDQPQHF
TRBV9	TRBD1	TRBJ1-1	NA	TGTGCCAGCAGCGCCACAGGGGGAACTGAAGCTTTCTTT	CASSATGGTEAFF
TRBV5-6	NA	TRBJ1-5	NA	TGTGCCAGCAGCTTGGGACGGAGGGGCGCAGGTCAGCCCCAGCATTTT	CASSLGRRGAGQPQHF
TRBV27	TRBD1	TRBJ1-2	NA	TGTGCCAGCAGTTTAAACGCAGGGGGAGTGAGGGGCTACACCTTC	CASSLNAGGVRGYTF
TRBV2	TRBD2	TRBJ2-1	few	TGTGCCAGCAGGGTGGGACTAGCGGGAGGGGATGAGCAGTTCTTC	CASRVGLAGGDEQFF
TRBV20-1	NA	TRBJ1-2	NA	TGCAGTGCTAGTGATACTTATTTTAACTATGGCTACACCTTC	CSASDTYFNYGYTF
TRBV7-3	TRBD1	TRBJ1-2	NA	TGTGCCAGCAGCTTAAATACAGGGGGCGATGGCTACACCTTC	CASSLNTGGDGYTF
TRBV2	NA	TRBJ1-2	few	TGTGCCAGCAGTGAGGCGGGGGGACGGACCTATGGCTACACCTTC	CASSEAGGRTYGYTF
TRBV15	NA	TRBJ1-2	NA	TGTGCCACCAGCAGAGAGTCGAGGGGGAGTAATGGCTACACCTTC	CATSRESRGSNGYTF
TRBV5-1	NA	TRBJ1-1	NA	TGCGCCAGCAAATTGGCCCCGAACACTGAAGCTTTCTTT	CASKLAPNTEAFF
TRBV4-1	NA	TRBJ1-1	NA	TGCGCCAGCAGCCAAGAGTGGGGGGATGAAGCTTTCTTT	CASSQEWGDEAFF
TRBV19	NA	TRBJ1-1	few	TGTGCCAGTACCCTCTCGGTGATAGCAAACACTGAAGCTTTCTTT	CASTLSVIANTEAFF
TRBV11-2	NA	TRBJ1-1	few	TGTGCCAGCAGCAAAGACATCGGGGACACTGAAGCTTTCTTT	CASSKDIGDTEAFF
TRBV5-3	NA	TRBJ1-5	NA	TGTGCCAGAAGTGGCCCTTGGGGGCCGAGGGGCGGCAATCAGCCCCAGCATTTT	CARSGPWGPRGGNQPQHF